The rows below give T cell receptor beta chains drawn from one sample of a study of shared clonotypes between healthy human individuals. The method was immunoSEQ multiplex PCR; TCRdb's version includes in-frame clones alone and lacks a portion of them. The table shows about 2.5 million clones, with about nine tenths occurring only once. The sequenced sample consisted of naive CD4+ T cells from PBMCs. The receptors originated from a man younger than 35 in good health. Some clones in this sample may be carry-over from other donors' samples. The CDR3 runs from the conserved cysteine through the conserved F or W. The order of the fields is V gene, J gene, D gene, clone size, CDR3 DNA, CDR3 protein. A D gene is named only where the DNA matches it firmly. The size entry is marked missing in some rows and otherwise reads once, few, many or a size class.

TRBV6-6	TRBJ2-7	TRBD1	.	TGTGCCAGCAGTTACTCGGGACAGGGGAGGCCTTACGAGCAGTACTTC	CASSYSGQGRPYEQYF
TRBV30	TRBJ2-3	.	.	TGTGCCTGGAAGAGCGCCGGTTGGGCGGATACGCAGTATTTT	CAWKSAGWADTQYF
TRBV6-5	TRBJ2-7	.	.	TGTGCCAGCAGGGACAGTAGCTCCTACGAGCAGTACTTC	CASRDSSSYEQYF
TRBV5-4	TRBJ2-3	.	.	TGTGCCAGCAGCTTGGTTCAGGGGCGGGCAGATACGCAGTATTTT	CASSLVQGRADTQYF
TRBV13	TRBJ2-7	TRBD2	.	TGTGCCAGCAGCTTAGGGGGAGGGCCGCAAAACGAGCAGTACTTC	CASSLGGGPQNEQYF
TRBV7-3	TRBJ2-3	.	once	TGTGCCAGCAGCTTATATGGCCAGCCCGCAGATACGCAGTATTTT	CASSLYGQPADTQYF
TRBV28	TRBJ1-4	TRBD1	.	TGTGCCAGCAGTATAGCCGGGACAGGGAATGAAAAACTGTTTTTT	CASSIAGTGNEKLFF
TRBV7-2	TRBJ2-5	TRBD2	once	TGTGCCAGCAGCTTCAGGAGCGGGAGGAATCAAGAGACCCAGTACTTC	CASSFRSGRNQETQYF
TRBV28	TRBJ1-4	.	.	TGTGCCAGCAGTTTCGGGGGGCCAGGGGAAAAACTGTTTTTT	CASSFGGPGEKLFF
TRBV4-1	TRBJ1-4	.	.	TGCGCCAGCAGCCAATCTCCCCCCGGCCGGAATGAAAAACTGTTTTTT	CASSQSPPGRNEKLFF
TRBV29-1	TRBJ2-7	TRBD2	.	TGCAGCGTTGTGAGCGGGAGTTCTTACGAGCAGTACTTC	CSVVSGSSYEQYF
TRBV21-1	TRBJ1-1	.	.	TGTGCCAGCAGCTGTCGAGGGACAGGGGACGTCACTGAAGCTTTCTTT	CASSCRGTGDVTEAFF
TRBV15	TRBJ2-7	TRBD2	.	TGTGCCACCAGCTATGGGGGGAGGGGATACGAGCAGTACTTC	CATSYGGRGYEQYF
TRBV18	TRBJ2-5	.	.	TGTGCCAGCTCACGGCTCGAGACCCAGTACTTC	CASSRLETQYF
TRBV13	TRBJ2-7	.	.	TGTGCCAGCAGCTTATCTGTCCTCGTCTCGGCCCGAAGCTCCTACGAGCAGTACTTC	CASSLSVLVSARSSYEQYF
TRBV18	TRBJ1-1	.	.	TGTGCCAGCTCAACAGCCGCAGGGTTATACACTGAAGCTTTCTTT	CASSTAAGLYTEAFF
TRBV2	TRBJ2-3	.	.	TGTGCCAGCAGTGACAGAACCAGCACAGATACGCAGTATTTT	CASSDRTSTDTQYF
TRBV7-2	TRBJ1-2	.	.	TGTGCCAGCAGCTTAGGGGGGGCCTCAATCTATGGCTACACCTTC	CASSLGGASIYGYTF
TRBV5-5	TRBJ2-7	TRBD1	.	TGTGCCAGTAAAGAGGGGGCCGAGCAGTACTTC	CASKEGAEQYF
TRBV5-6	TRBJ1-1	.	.	TGTGCCAGCAGCTTTGGTCCGGGGGAGGACACTGAAGCTTTCTTT	CASSFGPGEDTEAFF
TRBV5-6	TRBJ2-1	TRBD2	.	TGTGCCAGCAGCTTGCGACTAGCGGGAGGAGGAAATGAGCAGTTCTTC	CASSLRLAGGGNEQFF
TRBV5-4	TRBJ2-1	TRBD2	.	TGTGCCAGCAGCTCGAGACTAGCGGGAGGGCCTGCGAGCTCCTACAATGAGCAGTTCTTC	CASSSRLAGGPASSYNEQFF
TRBV2	TRBJ1-5	.	few	TGTGCCAGCCACGAGGGGGGGCAGCCCCAGCATTTT	CASHEGGQPQHF
TRBV18	TRBJ2-2	TRBD1	.	TGTGCCAGCTCACCAAACAGGGGAGACACCGGGGAGCTGTTTTTT	CASSPNRGDTGELFF
TRBV5-4	TRBJ2-3	.	.	TGTGCCAGCAGCTCCCGGAGCGGCACCACAGATACGCAGTATTTT	CASSSRSGTTDTQYF
TRBV25-1	TRBJ1-2	.	.	TGTGCCAGCAGTGACCCTGGGGAGGGGAACTATGGCTACACCTTC	CASSDPGEGNYGYTF
TRBV19	TRBJ1-5	.	.	TGTGCCAGTAGCACCCGGACTGATTTTAATCAGCCCCAGCATTTT	CASSTRTDFNQPQHF
TRBV20-1	TRBJ2-1	TRBD2	once	TGCAGTGCTAGAAGTAGCGGGTTGGAGTTCTTC	CSARSSGLEFF
TRBV10-1	TRBJ2-1	.	.	TGCGCCAGCAGGTCGGCTGAGCAGTTCTTC	CASRSAEQFF
TRBV7-9	TRBJ1-1	.	.	TGTGCCAGCAGCTTACGTTGGAACAGCGGGAACACTGAAGCTTTCTTT	CASSLRWNSGNTEAFF
TRBV11-1	TRBJ2-3	TRBD2	.	TGTGCCAGCAGCGCAGGACTAGCGGGAGATACGCAGTATTTT	CASSAGLAGDTQYF
TRBV11-2	TRBJ2-4	TRBD2	.	TGTGCCAGCAGCCCTATGGGACTAGCGATATCAAACATTCAGTACTTC	CASSPMGLAISNIQYF
TRBV7-2	TRBJ1-1	.	.	TGTGCCAGCAGCTTCAGGTGGGGGGGGAACACTGAAGCTTTCTTT	CASSFRWGGNTEAFF
TRBV6-1	TRBJ2-1	.	once	TGTGCCAGCAGTGAAAATATGGGGACCATATACAATGAGCAGTTCTTC	CASSENMGTIYNEQFF
TRBV7-9	TRBJ2-7	TRBD2	.	TGTGCCAGCAGCCTTAGCGGGGGGACCTCCTACGAGCAGTACTTC	CASSLSGGTSYEQYF
TRBV7-2	TRBJ1-4	.	.	TGTGCCAGCAGCTTAACAGGGCAGGGTGAAAAACTGTTTTTT	CASSLTGQGEKLFF
TRBV6-5	TRBJ2-3	.	.	TGTGCCAGCAGTCCCGGGCCGGGAACCTCGTATTTT	CASSPGPGTSYF
TRBV5-1	TRBJ1-1	.	.	TGCGCCAGCAGCTTGGAAGGCACAGGCTTCAACACTGAAGCTTTCTTT	CASSLEGTGFNTEAFF
TRBV18	TRBJ2-1	TRBD2	.	TGTGCCAGCTCACCCTCCCGAGGCGCGAGACTAGCGGGAGTTAAAGATGAGCAGTTCTTC	CASSPSRGARLAGVKDEQFF
TRBV6-5	TRBJ2-5	.	.	TGTGCCAGCGGGTTAAGTCGGGAGACCCAGTACTTC	CASGLSRETQYF
TRBV7-2	TRBJ2-5	TRBD1	.	TGTGCCAGCAGCAACGGACAGGCCGTAGAGACCCAGTACTTC	CASSNGQAVETQYF
TRBV28	TRBJ2-5	TRBD2	.	TGTGCCAGCAGTTCACTTAGCGGGAGGGCCCCTTGGGAGACCCAGTACTTC	CASSSLSGRAPWETQYF
TRBV7-2	TRBJ1-1	.	.	TGTGCCAGCAGCTTGATTCTCTTGAACACTGAAGCTTTCTTT	CASSLILLNTEAFF
TRBV29-1	TRBJ1-1	.	few	TGCAGCGTTGAAGGGGCGGTGGGGGGTTGGGACACTGAAGCTTTCTTT	CSVEGAVGGWDTEAFF